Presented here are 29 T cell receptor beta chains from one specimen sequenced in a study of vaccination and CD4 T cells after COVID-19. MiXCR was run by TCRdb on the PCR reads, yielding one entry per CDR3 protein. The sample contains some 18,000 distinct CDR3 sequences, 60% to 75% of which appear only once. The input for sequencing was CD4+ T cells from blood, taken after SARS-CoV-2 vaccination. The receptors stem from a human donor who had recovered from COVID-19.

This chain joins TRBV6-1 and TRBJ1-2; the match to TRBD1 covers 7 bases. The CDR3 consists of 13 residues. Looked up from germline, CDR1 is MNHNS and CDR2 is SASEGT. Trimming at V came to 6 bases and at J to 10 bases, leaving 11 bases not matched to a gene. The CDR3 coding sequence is TGTGCCAGCAGGAGGGAAGGGGGCGCTGACTACACCTTC. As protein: CASRREGGADYTF.

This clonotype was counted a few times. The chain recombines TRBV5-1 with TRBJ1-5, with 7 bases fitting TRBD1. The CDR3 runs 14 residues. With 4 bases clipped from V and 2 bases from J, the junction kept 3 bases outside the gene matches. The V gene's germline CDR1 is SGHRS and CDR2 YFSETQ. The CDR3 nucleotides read TGCGCCAGCAGCGAGGGGACAGGCAATCAGCCCCAGCATTTT. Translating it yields CASSEGTGNQPQHF.

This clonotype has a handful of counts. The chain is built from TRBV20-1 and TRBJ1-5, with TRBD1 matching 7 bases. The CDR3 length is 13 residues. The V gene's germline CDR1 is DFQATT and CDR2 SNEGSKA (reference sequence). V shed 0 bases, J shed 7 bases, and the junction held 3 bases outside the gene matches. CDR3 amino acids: CSAREYRGQPQHF. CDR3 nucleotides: TGCAGTGCTAGAGAGTACAGGGGACAGCCCCAGCATTTT.

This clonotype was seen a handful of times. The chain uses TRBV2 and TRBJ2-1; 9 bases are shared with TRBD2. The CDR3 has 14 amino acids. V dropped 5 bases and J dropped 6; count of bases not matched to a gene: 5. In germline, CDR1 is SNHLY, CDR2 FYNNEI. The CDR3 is CASSSETSGNEQFF. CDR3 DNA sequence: TGTGCCAGCAGTTCTGAGACTAGCGGCAATGAGCAGTTCTTC.

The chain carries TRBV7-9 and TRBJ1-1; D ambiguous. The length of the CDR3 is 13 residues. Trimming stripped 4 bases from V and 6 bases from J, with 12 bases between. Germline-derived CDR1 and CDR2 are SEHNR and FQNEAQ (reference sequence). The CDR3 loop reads CASSWAGGAEAFF. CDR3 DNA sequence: TGTGCCAGCAGCTGGGCCGGTGGCGCTGAAGCTTTCTTT. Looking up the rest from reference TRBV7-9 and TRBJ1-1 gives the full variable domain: DTGVSQNPRHKITKRGQNVTFRCDPISEHNRLYWYRQTLGQGPEFLTYFQNEAQLEKSRLLSDRFSAERPKGSFSTLEIQRTEQGDSAMYLCASSWAGGAEAFFGQGTRLTVV.

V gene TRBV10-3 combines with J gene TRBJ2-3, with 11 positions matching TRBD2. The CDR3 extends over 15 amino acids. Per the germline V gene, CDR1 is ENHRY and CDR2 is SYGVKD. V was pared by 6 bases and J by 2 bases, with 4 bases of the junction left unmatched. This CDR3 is CAISQGLADTDTQYF. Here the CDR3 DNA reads TGTGCCATCAGCCAGGGACTAGCGGACACAGATACGCAGTATTTT.

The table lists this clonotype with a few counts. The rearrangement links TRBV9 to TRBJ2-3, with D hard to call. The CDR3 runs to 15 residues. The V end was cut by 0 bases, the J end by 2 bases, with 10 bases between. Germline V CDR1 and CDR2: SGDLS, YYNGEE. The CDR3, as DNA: TGTGCCAGCAGCGTAGGGGCGGAGTTCACAGATACGCAGTATTTT. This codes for CASSVGAEFTDTQYF.

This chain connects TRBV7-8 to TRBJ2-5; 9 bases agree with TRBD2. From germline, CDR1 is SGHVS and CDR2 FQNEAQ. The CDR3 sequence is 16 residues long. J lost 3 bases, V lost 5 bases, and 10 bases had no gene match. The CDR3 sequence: CASSHSVTSGKETQYF. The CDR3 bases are TGTGCCAGCAGCCACAGTGTGACTAGCGGTAAAGAGACCCAGTACTTC.

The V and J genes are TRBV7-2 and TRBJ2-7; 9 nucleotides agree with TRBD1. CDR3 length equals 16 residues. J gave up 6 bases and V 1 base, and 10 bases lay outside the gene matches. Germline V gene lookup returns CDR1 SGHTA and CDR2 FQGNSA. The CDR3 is CASSLGTGAGRGEQYF. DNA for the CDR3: TGTGCCAGCAGCTTAGGGACAGGGGCCGGGAGAGGCGAGCAGTACTTC. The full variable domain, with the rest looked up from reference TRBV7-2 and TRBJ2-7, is GAGVSQSPSNKVTEKGKDVELRCDPISGHTALYWYRQSLGQGLEFLIYFQGNSAPDKSGLPSDRFSAERTGGSVSTLTIQRTQQEDSAVYLCASSLGTGAGRGEQYFGPGTRLTVT.

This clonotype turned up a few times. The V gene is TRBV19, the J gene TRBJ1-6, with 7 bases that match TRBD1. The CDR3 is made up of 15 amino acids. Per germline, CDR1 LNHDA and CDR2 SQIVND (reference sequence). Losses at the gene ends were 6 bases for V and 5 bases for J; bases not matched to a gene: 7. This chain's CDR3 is CASRLQGTDNSPLHF. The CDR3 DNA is TGTGCCAGTAGGTTACAGGGGACCGATAATTCACCCCTCCACTTT.

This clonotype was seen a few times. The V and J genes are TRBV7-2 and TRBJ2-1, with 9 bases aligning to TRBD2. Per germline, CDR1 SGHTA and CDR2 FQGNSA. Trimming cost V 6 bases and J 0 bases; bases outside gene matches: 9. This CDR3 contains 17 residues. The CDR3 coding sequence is TGTGCCAGCAGACGTATGACTAGCGGAAGCTCCTACAATGAGCAGTTCTTC. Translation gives CASRRMTSGSSYNEQFF.

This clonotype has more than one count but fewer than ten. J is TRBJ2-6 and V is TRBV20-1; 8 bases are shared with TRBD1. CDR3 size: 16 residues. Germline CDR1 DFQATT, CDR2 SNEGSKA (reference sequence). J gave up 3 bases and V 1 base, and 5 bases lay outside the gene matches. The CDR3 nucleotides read TGCAGTGCTAGAGGACAGGGGATAGTTGGGGCCAACGTCCTGACTTTC. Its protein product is CSARGQGIVGANVLTF.

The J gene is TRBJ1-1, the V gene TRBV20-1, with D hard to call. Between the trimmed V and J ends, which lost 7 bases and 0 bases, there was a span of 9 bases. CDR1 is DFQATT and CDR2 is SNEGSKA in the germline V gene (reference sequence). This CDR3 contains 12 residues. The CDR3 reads CSGGRLNTEAFF. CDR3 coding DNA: TGCAGTGGAGGCAGGCTGAACACTGAAGCTTTCTTT.

The CDR3 here is CASSLQSWGSNQPQHF. The CDR3 DNA follows: TGTGCCAGCAGCCTTCAGAGTTGGGGCTCCAATCAGCCCCAGCATTTT. The rearrangement uses TRBV7-2 and TRBJ1-5; possible D gene TRBD1, 5 bases. Germline CDR1 is SGHTA and CDR2 is FQGNSA. The CDR3 covers 16 residues. Trimming took 5 bases from V and 3 from J, leaving 17 bases between them.

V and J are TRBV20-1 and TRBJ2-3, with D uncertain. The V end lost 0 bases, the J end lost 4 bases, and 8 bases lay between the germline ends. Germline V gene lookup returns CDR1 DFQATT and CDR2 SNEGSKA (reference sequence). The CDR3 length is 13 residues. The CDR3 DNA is TGCAGTGCTAGAGATGGTGCCGCAGATACGCAGTATTTT. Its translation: CSARDGAADTQYF.

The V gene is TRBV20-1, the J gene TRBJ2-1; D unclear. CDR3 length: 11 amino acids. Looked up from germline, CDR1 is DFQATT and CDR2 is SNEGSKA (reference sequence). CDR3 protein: CSSDRFNEQFF. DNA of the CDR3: TGCAGCAGCGACCGCTTCAATGAGCAGTTCTTC.

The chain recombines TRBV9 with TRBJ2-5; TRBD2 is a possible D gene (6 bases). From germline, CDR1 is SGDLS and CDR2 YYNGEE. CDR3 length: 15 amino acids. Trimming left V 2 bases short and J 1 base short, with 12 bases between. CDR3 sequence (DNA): TGTGCCAGCAGCGTCACTTCCGGGAGCCAAGAGACCCAGTACTTC. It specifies CASSVTSGSQETQYF.

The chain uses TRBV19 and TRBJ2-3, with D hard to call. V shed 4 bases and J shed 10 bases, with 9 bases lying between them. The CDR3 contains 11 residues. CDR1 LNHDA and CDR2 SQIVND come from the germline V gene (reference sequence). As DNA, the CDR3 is TGTGCCAGTAGTACCTCTAATGCGCAGTATTTT. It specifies CASSTSNAQYF.

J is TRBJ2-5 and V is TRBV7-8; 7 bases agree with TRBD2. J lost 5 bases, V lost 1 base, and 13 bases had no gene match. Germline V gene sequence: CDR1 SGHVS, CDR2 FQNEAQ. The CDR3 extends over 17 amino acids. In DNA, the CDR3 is TGTGCCAGCAGCTTAGTGGTGGGACTGGGGGAGGGCGAGACCCAGTACTTC. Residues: CASSLVVGLGEGETQYF.

CDR3 nucleotides: TGCGCCAGCAGCTTGTTGCTGAACACCGGGGAGCTGTTTTTT. This sequence encodes CASSLLLNTGELFF. The genes are TRBV5-1 and TRBJ2-2; D gene unclear. Germline loops: CDR1 SGHRS, CDR2 YFSETQ. V dropped 1 base and J dropped 1 base, with 5 bases sitting between them. The CDR3 runs 14 residues.

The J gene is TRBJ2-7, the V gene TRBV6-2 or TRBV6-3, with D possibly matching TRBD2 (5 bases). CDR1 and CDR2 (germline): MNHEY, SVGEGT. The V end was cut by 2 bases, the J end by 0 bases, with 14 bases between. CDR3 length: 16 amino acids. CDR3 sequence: CASSYVFERLSYEQYF. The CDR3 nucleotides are TGTGCCAGCAGTTACGTATTTGAGCGGCTCTCCTACGAGCAGTACTTC.

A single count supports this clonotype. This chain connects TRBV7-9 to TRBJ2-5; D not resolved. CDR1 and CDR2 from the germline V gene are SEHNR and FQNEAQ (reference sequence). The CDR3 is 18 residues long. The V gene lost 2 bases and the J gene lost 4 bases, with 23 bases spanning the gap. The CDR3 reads CASSLFGEHFVYGETQYF. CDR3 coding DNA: TGTGCCAGCAGCTTATTTGGAGAACACTTCGTCTACGGAGAGACCCAGTACTTC.

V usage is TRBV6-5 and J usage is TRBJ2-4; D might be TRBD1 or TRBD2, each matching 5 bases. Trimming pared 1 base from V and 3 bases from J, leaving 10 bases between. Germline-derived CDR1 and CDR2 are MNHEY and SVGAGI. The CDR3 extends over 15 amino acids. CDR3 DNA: TGTGCCAGCAGTTACTACGGGGACGACAAAAACATTCAGTACTTC. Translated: CASSYYGDDKNIQYF.

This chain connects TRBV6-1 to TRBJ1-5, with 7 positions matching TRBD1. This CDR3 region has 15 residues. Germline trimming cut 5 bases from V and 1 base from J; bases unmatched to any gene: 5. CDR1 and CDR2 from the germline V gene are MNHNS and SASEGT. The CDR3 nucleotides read TGTGCCAGCAGTCCCACGACAGGGAGCAATCAGCCCCAGCATTTT. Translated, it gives CASSPTTGSNQPQHF.

The CDR3 region is CASSRGDRNYEQYF. CDR3 sequence (DNA): TGTGCCAGCAGCCGAGGTGACAGGAACTACGAGCAGTACTTC. V usage is TRBV6-1 and J usage is TRBJ2-7; TRBD1 might be the D (6 bases). The CDR3 is 14 residues long. Deletions cut 6 bases from V and 3 bases from J, with 15 bases between. Germline V gene lookup returns CDR1 MNHNS and CDR2 SASEGT.

The CDR3 sequence is CASSLAGGGSFPDTQYF. In nucleotides, the CDR3 is TGCGCCAGCAGCTTGGCCGGGGGCGGGAGTTTCCCCGATACGCAGTATTTT. The chain combines TRBV5-1 with TRBJ2-3, with TRBD2 as a possible D gene (7 bases). Germline CDR1 reads SGHRS; CDR2 reads YFSETQ. The CDR3 contains 17 residues. The V end was cut by 0 bases, the J end by 6 bases, with 20 bases between.

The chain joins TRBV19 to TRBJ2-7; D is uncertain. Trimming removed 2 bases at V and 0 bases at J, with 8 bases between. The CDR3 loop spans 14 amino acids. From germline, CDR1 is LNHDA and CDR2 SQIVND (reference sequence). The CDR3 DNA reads TGTGCCAGTAGTATATCGGTCAACTCCTACGAGCAGTACTTC. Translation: CASSISVNSYEQYF. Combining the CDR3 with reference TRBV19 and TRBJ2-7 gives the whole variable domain DGGITQSPKYLFRKEGQNVTLSCEQNLNHDAMYWYRQDPGQGLRLIYYSQIVNDFQKGDIAEGYSVSREKKESFPLTVTSAQKNPTAFYLCASSISVNSYEQYFGPGTRLTVT.

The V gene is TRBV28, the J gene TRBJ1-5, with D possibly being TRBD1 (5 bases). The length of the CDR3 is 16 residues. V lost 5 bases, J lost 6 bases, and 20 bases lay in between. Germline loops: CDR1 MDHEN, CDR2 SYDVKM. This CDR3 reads CASSAGDSGFVQPQHF. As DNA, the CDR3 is TGTGCCAGCAGTGCTGGTGACAGCGGTTTCGTTCAGCCCCAGCATTTT. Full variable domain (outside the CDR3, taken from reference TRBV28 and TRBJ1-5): DVKVTQSSRYLVKRTGEKVFLECVQDMDHENMFWYRQDPGLGLRLIYFSYDVKMKEKGDIPEGYSVSREKKERFSLILESASTNQTSMYLCASSAGDSGFVQPQHFGDGTRLSIL.

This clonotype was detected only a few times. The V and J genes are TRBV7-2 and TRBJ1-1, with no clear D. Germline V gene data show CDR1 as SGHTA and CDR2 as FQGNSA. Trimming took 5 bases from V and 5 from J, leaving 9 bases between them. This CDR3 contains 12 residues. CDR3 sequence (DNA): TGTGCCAGCAGCCGGCGGGGTACTGAAGCTTTCTTT. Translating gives CASSRRGTEAFF.